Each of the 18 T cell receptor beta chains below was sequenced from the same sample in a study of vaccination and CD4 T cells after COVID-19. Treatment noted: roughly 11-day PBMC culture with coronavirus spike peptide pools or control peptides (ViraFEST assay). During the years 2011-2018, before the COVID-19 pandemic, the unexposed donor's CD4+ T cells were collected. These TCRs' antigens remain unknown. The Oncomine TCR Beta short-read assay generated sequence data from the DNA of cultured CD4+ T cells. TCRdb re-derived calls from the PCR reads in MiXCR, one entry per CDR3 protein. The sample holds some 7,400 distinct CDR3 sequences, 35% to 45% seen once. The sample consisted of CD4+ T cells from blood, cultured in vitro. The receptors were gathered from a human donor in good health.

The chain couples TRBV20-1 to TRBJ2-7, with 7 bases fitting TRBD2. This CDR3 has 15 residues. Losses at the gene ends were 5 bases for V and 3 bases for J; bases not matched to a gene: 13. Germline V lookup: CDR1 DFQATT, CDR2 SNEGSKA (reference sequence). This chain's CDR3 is CSASGTVAGVYEQYF. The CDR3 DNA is TGCAGTGCTTCGGGGACCGTTGCGGGGGTCTACGAGCAGTACTTC.

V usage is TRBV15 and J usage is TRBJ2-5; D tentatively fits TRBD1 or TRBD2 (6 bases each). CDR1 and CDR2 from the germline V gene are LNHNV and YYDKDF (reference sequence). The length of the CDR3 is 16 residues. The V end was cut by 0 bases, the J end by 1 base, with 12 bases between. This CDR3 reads CATSRDWWGAQETQYF. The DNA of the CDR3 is TGTGCCACCAGCAGAGATTGGTGGGGGGCCCAAGAGACCCAGTACTTC.

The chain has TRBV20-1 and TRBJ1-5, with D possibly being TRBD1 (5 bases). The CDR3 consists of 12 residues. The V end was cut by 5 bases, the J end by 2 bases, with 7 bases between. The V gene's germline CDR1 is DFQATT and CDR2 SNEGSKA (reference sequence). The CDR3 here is CSAQQGNQPQHF. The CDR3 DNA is TGCAGTGCTCAACAGGGCAATCAGCCCCAGCATTTT.

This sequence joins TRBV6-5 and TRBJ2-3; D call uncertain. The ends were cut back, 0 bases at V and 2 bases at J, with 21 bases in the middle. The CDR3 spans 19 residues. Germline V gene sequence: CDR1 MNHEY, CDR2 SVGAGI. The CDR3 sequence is CASSYSPIDEPGFTDTQYF. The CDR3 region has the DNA TGTGCCAGCAGTTACTCGCCGATAGACGAACCGGGCTTCACAGATACGCAGTATTTT.

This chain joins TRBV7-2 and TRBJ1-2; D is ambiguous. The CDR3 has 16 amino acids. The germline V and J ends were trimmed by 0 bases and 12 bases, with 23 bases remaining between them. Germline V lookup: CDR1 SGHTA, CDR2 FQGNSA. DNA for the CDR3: TGTGCCAGCAGCTTAGCTCTTGGGTCGAAGGAGGGAGGAAACACCTTC. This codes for CASSLALGSKEGGNTF. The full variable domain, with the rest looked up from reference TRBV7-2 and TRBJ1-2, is GAGVSQSPSNKVTEKGKDVELRCDPISGHTALYWYRQSLGQGLEFLIYFQGNSAPDKSGLPSDRFSAERTGGSVSTLTIQRTQQEDSAVYLCASSLALGSKEGGNTFGSGTRLTVV.

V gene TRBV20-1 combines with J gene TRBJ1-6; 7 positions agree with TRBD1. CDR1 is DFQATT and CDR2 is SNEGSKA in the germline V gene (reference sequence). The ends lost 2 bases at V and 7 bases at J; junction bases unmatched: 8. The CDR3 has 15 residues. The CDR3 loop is CSARKTGTANSPLHF. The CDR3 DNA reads TGCAGTGCTAGAAAGACCGGGACAGCGAATTCACCCCTCCACTTT.

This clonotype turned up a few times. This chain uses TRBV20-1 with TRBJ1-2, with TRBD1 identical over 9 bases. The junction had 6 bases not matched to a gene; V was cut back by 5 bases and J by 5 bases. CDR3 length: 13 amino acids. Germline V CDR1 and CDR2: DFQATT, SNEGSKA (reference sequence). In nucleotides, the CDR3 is TGCAGTGCTTACAGGGGGCAAGGGTATGGCTACACCTTC. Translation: CSAYRGQGYGYTF.

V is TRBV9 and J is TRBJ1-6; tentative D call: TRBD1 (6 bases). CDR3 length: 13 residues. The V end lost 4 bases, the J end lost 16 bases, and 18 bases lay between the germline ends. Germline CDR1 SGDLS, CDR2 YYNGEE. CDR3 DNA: TGTGCCAGCAGCCCCACCGCCGGGACACATCTCCACTTT. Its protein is CASSPTAGTHLHF.

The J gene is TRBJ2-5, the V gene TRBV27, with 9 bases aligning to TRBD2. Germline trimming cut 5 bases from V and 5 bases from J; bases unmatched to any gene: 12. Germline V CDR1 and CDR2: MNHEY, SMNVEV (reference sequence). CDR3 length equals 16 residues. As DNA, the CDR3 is TGTGCCAGCAGTACCCGTGCGCGGGGGGGCGGTGAGACCCAGTACTTC. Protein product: CASSTRARGGGETQYF.

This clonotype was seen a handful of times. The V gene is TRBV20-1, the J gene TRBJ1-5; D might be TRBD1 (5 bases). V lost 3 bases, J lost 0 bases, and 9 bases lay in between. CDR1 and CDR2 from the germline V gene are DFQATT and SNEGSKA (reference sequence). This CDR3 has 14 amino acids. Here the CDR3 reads CSARVTASNQPQHF. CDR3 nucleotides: TGCAGTGCTAGGGTGACAGCTAGCAATCAGCCCCAGCATTTT.

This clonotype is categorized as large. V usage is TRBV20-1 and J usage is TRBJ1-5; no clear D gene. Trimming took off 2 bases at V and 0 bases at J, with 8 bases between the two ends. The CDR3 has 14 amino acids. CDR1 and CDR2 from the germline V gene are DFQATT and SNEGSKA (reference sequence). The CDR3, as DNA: TGCAGTGCTAGACTAGGCCATAGCAATCAGCCCCAGCATTTT. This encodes CSARLGHSNQPQHF.

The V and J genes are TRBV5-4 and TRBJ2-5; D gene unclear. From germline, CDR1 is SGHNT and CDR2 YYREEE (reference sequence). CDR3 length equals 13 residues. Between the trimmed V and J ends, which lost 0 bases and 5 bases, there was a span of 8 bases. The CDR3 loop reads CASSLVAEETQYF. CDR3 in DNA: TGTGCCAGCAGCTTGGTAGCAGAGGAGACCCAGTACTTC.

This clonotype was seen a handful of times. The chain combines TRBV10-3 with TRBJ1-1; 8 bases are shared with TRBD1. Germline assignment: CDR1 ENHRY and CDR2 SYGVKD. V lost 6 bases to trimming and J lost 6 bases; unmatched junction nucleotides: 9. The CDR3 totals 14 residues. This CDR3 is CAIRQQGGSAEAFF. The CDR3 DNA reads TGTGCCATCAGGCAACAGGGGGGATCGGCTGAAGCTTTCTTT.

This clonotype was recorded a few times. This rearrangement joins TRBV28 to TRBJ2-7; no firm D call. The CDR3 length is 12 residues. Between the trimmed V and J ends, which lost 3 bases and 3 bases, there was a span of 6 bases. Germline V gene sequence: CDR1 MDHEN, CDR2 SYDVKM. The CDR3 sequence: CASSLGNYEQYF. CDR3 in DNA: TGTGCCAGCAGTTTGGGGAACTACGAGCAGTACTTC.

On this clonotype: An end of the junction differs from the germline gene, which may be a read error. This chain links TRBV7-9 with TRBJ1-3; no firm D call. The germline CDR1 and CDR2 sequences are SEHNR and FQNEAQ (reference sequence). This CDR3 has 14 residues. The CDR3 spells CATREESSRNTIYF. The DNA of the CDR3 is TGTGCCACCCGAGAAGAAAGCTCTAGAAACACCATATATTTT.

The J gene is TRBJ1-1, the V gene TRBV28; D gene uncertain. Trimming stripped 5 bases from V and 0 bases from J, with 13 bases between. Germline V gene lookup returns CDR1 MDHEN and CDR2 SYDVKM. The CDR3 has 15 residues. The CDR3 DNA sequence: TGTGCCAGCAGTCCGTCCCCAGCCCTGAACACTGAAGCTTTCTTT. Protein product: CASSPSPALNTEAFF.

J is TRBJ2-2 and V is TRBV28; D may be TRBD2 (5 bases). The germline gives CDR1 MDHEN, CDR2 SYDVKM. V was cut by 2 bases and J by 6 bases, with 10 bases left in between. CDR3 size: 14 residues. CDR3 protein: CASSLHGGSGELFF. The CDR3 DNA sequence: TGTGCCAGCAGTTTACATGGCGGGTCCGGGGAGCTGTTTTTT.

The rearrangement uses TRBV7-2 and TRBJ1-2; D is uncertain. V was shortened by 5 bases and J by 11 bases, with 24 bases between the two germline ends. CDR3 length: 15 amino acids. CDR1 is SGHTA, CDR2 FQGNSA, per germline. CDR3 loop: CASSHRSEGTRQYTF. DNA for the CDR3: TGTGCCAGCAGCCACCGCTCGGAGGGAACGCGACAATACACCTTC.